A selection of T cell receptor beta chains follows, all from one sample in a study of cytomegalovirus exposure and HLA in healthy donors. Here immunoSEQ multiplex PCR was the method, and the copy in TCRdb shows in-frame clones only, minus some. The sample consists of 150,000 to 200,000 clones, around 77% of them appearing once. Sequencing was done on a sample of PBMCs. Receptors originate from a woman aged 40 to 49 in good health and CMV-seronegative. Both conserved end residues are part of each CDR3. Each record gives: J gene, clone size, D gene, V gene, CDR3 DNA, CDR3 protein. The D gene is left open where the match is weak. The size field is filled for only some rows; it gives once, few, many or a size class.

j_call: TRBJ1-3
clone_size: NA
d_call: NA
v_call: TRBV7-2
cdr3_nt: TGTGCCAGCAGCTTCCCCGGGGTACGAAACACCATATATTTT
cdr3_aa: CASSFPGVRNTIYF

j_call: TRBJ2-2
clone_size: NA
d_call: NA
v_call: TRBV2
cdr3_nt: TGTGCCAGCAGTTTGGGGACTTCGAACACCGGGGAGCTGTTTTTT
cdr3_aa: CASSLGTSNTGELFF

j_call: TRBJ1-2
clone_size: NA
d_call: NA
v_call: TRBV7-8
cdr3_nt: TGTGCCAGCAGCTTAGGGGAGGGATGGGATGGCTACACCTTC
cdr3_aa: CASSLGEGWDGYTF

j_call: TRBJ2-1
clone_size: NA
d_call: TRBD2
v_call: TRBV30
cdr3_nt: TGTGCCTGGAGTGTATCCCTGGTAGCGGGAGGGCCTGCGAATGAGCAGTTCTTC
cdr3_aa: CAWSVSLVAGGPANEQFF

j_call: TRBJ2-7
clone_size: NA
d_call: NA
v_call: TRBV9
cdr3_nt: TGTGCCAGCAGCGGAAGGGGTGGTCTGGCCTACGAGCAGTACTTC
cdr3_aa: CASSGRGGLAYEQYF

j_call: TRBJ1-1
clone_size: NA
d_call: NA
v_call: TRBV29-1
cdr3_nt: TGCAGCGTAGAGCCGACAGGTCTCGGAGAAGCTTTCTTT
cdr3_aa: CSVEPTGLGEAFF

j_call: TRBJ1-6
clone_size: NA
d_call: TRBD1
v_call: TRBV6-5
cdr3_nt: TGTGCCAGCAGTTACTGGGGACAGATGAATTCACCCCTCCACTTT
cdr3_aa: CASSYWGQMNSPLHF

j_call: TRBJ2-2
clone_size: NA
d_call: TRBD1
v_call: TRBV19
cdr3_nt: TGTGCCAGTAGGTCGGACAGGGTTTCAAGGACCGGGGAGCTGTTTTTT
cdr3_aa: CASRSDRVSRTGELFF

j_call: TRBJ2-2
clone_size: NA
d_call: TRBD2
v_call: TRBV5-5
cdr3_nt: TGTGCCAGCAGCCGGACTAGCGATAACACCGGGGAGCTGTTTTTT
cdr3_aa: CASSRTSDNTGELFF

j_call: TRBJ2-1
clone_size: NA
d_call: TRBD2
v_call: TRBV4-2
cdr3_nt: TGTGCCAGCAGCCAGGAGACTAGCGGGAGTGTAGATGAGCAGTTCTTC
cdr3_aa: CASSQETSGSVDEQFF

j_call: TRBJ2-1
clone_size: NA
d_call: TRBD2
v_call: TRBV7-9
cdr3_nt: TGTGCCAGCAGGCCCGCGGGAGGGTACAATGAGCAGTTCTTC
cdr3_aa: CASRPAGGYNEQFF

j_call: TRBJ2-3
clone_size: NA
d_call: TRBD1
v_call: TRBV5-6
cdr3_nt: TGTGCCAGCAGCTTTACAGGGGAAGATACGCAGTATTTT
cdr3_aa: CASSFTGEDTQYF

j_call: TRBJ2-5
clone_size: NA
d_call: NA
v_call: TRBV7-2
cdr3_nt: TGTGCCAGCAGCCTAACCGGGGGTCGAGAGACCCAGTACTTC
cdr3_aa: CASSLTGGRETQYF

j_call: TRBJ1-6
clone_size: NA
d_call: NA
v_call: TRBV30
cdr3_nt: TGTGCCTGGGGCAGCTCCTATAATTCACCCCTCCACTTT
cdr3_aa: CAWGSSYNSPLHF

j_call: TRBJ2-3
clone_size: NA
d_call: NA
v_call: TRBV10-3
cdr3_nt: TGTGCCATCAGTTACGACGAGGCTGATACGCAGTATTTT
cdr3_aa: CAISYDEADTQYF

j_call: TRBJ1-5
clone_size: once
d_call: TRBD1
v_call: TRBV7-2
cdr3_nt: TGTGCCAGCAGCTCAACGGGACAGGGCAATCAGCCCCAGCATTTT
cdr3_aa: CASSSTGQGNQPQHF

j_call: TRBJ2-1
clone_size: NA
d_call: NA
v_call: TRBV15
cdr3_nt: TGTGCCACCAGCCCGGGCGAACTAGTCCTTCTGGGATACAATGAGCAGTTCTTC
cdr3_aa: CATSPGELVLLGYNEQFF

j_call: TRBJ2-7
clone_size: NA
d_call: NA
v_call: TRBV28
cdr3_nt: TGTGCCAGCAGCGGCGTGGGGGGAGGGCAGTACTTC
cdr3_aa: CASSGVGGGQYF

j_call: TRBJ2-3
clone_size: NA
d_call: TRBD2
v_call: TRBV11-2
cdr3_nt: TGTGCCAGCAGCTTAGGGGGGGGAAGCTCAGATACGCAGTATTTT
cdr3_aa: CASSLGGGSSDTQYF

j_call: TRBJ1-2
clone_size: NA
d_call: NA
v_call: TRBV19
cdr3_nt: TGTGCCAGTAGTATTCGCCGGGACTATGGCTACACCTTC
cdr3_aa: CASSIRRDYGYTF

j_call: TRBJ1-3
clone_size: once
d_call: NA
v_call: TRBV5-6
cdr3_nt: TGTGCCAGCAGTCCCAGGCGCCCCTTCTCTGGAAACACCATATATTTT
cdr3_aa: CASSPRRPFSGNTIYF

j_call: TRBJ2-5
clone_size: NA
d_call: NA
v_call: TRBV23-1
cdr3_nt: TGCGCCCTAAGGACCCAGTACTTC
cdr3_aa: CALRTQYF

j_call: TRBJ1-2
clone_size: few
d_call: NA
v_call: TRBV7-3
cdr3_nt: TGTGCCAGCAGCTTAACCTGGACGGGAGAGGGTGGCTACACCTTC
cdr3_aa: CASSLTWTGEGGYTF

j_call: TRBJ2-7
clone_size: NA
d_call: NA
v_call: TRBV7-9
cdr3_nt: TGTGCCAGCAGCCGGGACTTCTACGAGCAGTACTTC
cdr3_aa: CASSRDFYEQYF

j_call: TRBJ2-1
clone_size: NA
d_call: NA
v_call: TRBV7-9
cdr3_nt: TGTGCCAGCAGCTTTACTTCGGGAAATGAGCAGTTCTTC
cdr3_aa: CASSFTSGNEQFF

j_call: TRBJ2-7
clone_size: NA
d_call: NA
v_call: TRBV7-8
cdr3_nt: TGTGCCAGCAGCCCTCGGGTGCAGGGGTCCTACGAGCAGTACTTC
cdr3_aa: CASSPRVQGSYEQYF

j_call: TRBJ2-5
clone_size: NA
d_call: NA
v_call: TRBV2
cdr3_nt: TGTGCCAGCAGTGAAAGCCAGGAAACCTGGGAGACCCAGTACTTC
cdr3_aa: CASSESQETWETQYF

j_call: TRBJ1-3
clone_size: few
d_call: NA
v_call: TRBV30
cdr3_nt: TGTGCCTGGCGCTCTGAGGGGGATCCTGGAAACACCATATATTTT
cdr3_aa: CAWRSEGDPGNTIYF

j_call: TRBJ2-7
clone_size: NA
d_call: TRBD1
v_call: TRBV5-6
cdr3_nt: TGTGCCAGCAGCTCTACTACAGGGGTCACTTACGAGCAGTACTTC
cdr3_aa: CASSSTTGVTYEQYF

j_call: TRBJ1-2
clone_size: once
d_call: NA
v_call: TRBV5-1
cdr3_nt: TGCGCCAGCAGCCCTGGGGCCCCATACCTCGATGGCTACACCTTC
cdr3_aa: CASSPGAPYLDGYTF

j_call: TRBJ2-6
clone_size: NA
d_call: NA
v_call: TRBV27
cdr3_nt: TGTGCCAGCAGTTTTGGGGGGGCCCGTTCCGGTTCTGGGGCCAACGTCCTGACTTTC
cdr3_aa: CASSFGGARSGSGANVLTF

j_call: TRBJ1-2
clone_size: NA
d_call: TRBD1
v_call: TRBV6-9
cdr3_nt: TGTGCCAGCACCACAGGGGCTGGGAACTATGGCTACACCTTC
cdr3_aa: CASTTGAGNYGYTF

j_call: TRBJ2-7
clone_size: few
d_call: NA
v_call: TRBV11-3
cdr3_nt: TGTGCCAGCAGCTTAGGGGGGACATCCTACGAGCAGTACTTC
cdr3_aa: CASSLGGTSYEQYF

j_call: TRBJ2-2
clone_size: NA
d_call: NA
v_call: TRBV5-1
cdr3_nt: TGCGCCAGCAGCTTTCGTAGCGGAGCCAACACCGGGGAGCTGTTTTTT
cdr3_aa: CASSFRSGANTGELFF

j_call: TRBJ2-3
clone_size: NA
d_call: NA
v_call: TRBV5-1
cdr3_nt: TGCGCCAGCAGCTTGTACGCGGGGAGCACAGATACGCAGTATTTT
cdr3_aa: CASSLYAGSTDTQYF

j_call: TRBJ1-2
clone_size: once
d_call: NA
v_call: TRBV30
cdr3_nt: TGTGCCTGGAGTGGGGAGGGGCGCGTGGGCTACACCTTC
cdr3_aa: CAWSGEGRVGYTF

j_call: TRBJ2-3
clone_size: NA
d_call: NA
v_call: TRBV11-3
cdr3_nt: TGTGCCAGCCTGGGTGGCAGGAGCACAGATACGCAGTATTTT
cdr3_aa: CASLGGRSTDTQYF

j_call: TRBJ2-1
clone_size: NA
d_call: NA
v_call: TRBV30
cdr3_nt: TGTGCCTGGAGTCATAATTGGCAGCAGTTCTTC
cdr3_aa: CAWSHNWQQFF

j_call: TRBJ2-5
clone_size: NA
d_call: NA
v_call: TRBV5-1
cdr3_nt: TGCGCCAGCAGCTTTACTAGCAGCGGGACCCAGTACTTC
cdr3_aa: CASSFTSSGTQYF

j_call: TRBJ1-1
clone_size: once
d_call: TRBD1
v_call: TRBV7-9
cdr3_nt: TGTGCCAGCAGCTTTCAGGGGGCGGAGGAGACTGAAGCTTTCTTT
cdr3_aa: CASSFQGAEETEAFF

j_call: TRBJ2-1
clone_size: NA
d_call: NA
v_call: TRBV5-4
cdr3_nt: TGTGCCAGCAGCTTGGCTTTAGCGCGAGGGGGTGAGCAGTTCTTC
cdr3_aa: CASSLALARGGEQFF

j_call: TRBJ1-2
clone_size: few
d_call: TRBD1
v_call: TRBV13
cdr3_nt: TGTGCCAGCAGCCCTGGACAGGGGGCTCCTGGGGCGGATGGCTACACCTTC
cdr3_aa: CASSPGQGAPGADGYTF

j_call: TRBJ2-7
clone_size: NA
d_call: NA
v_call: TRBV27
cdr3_nt: TGTGCCAGCAGTTGGGCCGGTAACTACGAGCAGTACTTC
cdr3_aa: CASSWAGNYEQYF

j_call: TRBJ2-1
clone_size: few
d_call: TRBD2
v_call: TRBV28
cdr3_nt: TGTGCCAGCAGTTCCAGCGGGAGTAAGGACAATGAGCAGTTCTTC
cdr3_aa: CASSSSGSKDNEQFF

j_call: TRBJ2-3
clone_size: NA
d_call: TRBD1
v_call: TRBV5-1
cdr3_nt: TGCGCCAGCAGCTTGGATACAGGGGACACAGATACGCAGTATTTT
cdr3_aa: CASSLDTGDTDTQYF

j_call: TRBJ2-7
clone_size: NA
d_call: TRBD2
v_call: TRBV27
cdr3_nt: TGTGCCAGCATGACTAGCGGGGGGTCCTACGAGCAGTACTTC
cdr3_aa: CASMTSGGSYEQYF

j_call: TRBJ2-2
clone_size: once
d_call: TRBD2
v_call: TRBV14
cdr3_nt: TGTGCCAGCAGCCCACTAGCGGGAGCCGGGGAGCTGTTTTTT
cdr3_aa: CASSPLAGAGELFF

j_call: TRBJ2-7
clone_size: NA
d_call: NA
v_call: TRBV5-1
cdr3_nt: TGCGCCAGCAGCTTGGAACTGGGCCCCTACGAGCAGTACTTC
cdr3_aa: CASSLELGPYEQYF

j_call: TRBJ2-3
clone_size: once
d_call: NA
v_call: TRBV30
cdr3_nt: TGTGCCTGGAGTGTAGCCCCGGTGGTCGGAGATACGCAGTATTTT
cdr3_aa: CAWSVAPVVGDTQYF

j_call: TRBJ2-5
clone_size: NA
d_call: TRBD2
v_call: TRBV5-4
cdr3_nt: TGTGCCAGCAGCTTGGGAGGGACTAGCGAAGAGACCCAGTACTTC
cdr3_aa: CASSLGGTSEETQYF

j_call: TRBJ1-5
clone_size: NA
d_call: NA
v_call: TRBV28
cdr3_nt: TGTGCCAGTTTCGATGGGGGCTCGGGCCGGCCCCAGCATTTT
cdr3_aa: CASFDGGSGRPQHF

j_call: TRBJ2-7
clone_size: NA
d_call: TRBD2
v_call: TRBV11-2
cdr3_nt: TGTGCCAGCAGCTTATGGACTAGCGGGGCAAGCTCCTACGAGCAGTACTTC
cdr3_aa: CASSLWTSGASSYEQYF

j_call: TRBJ1-3
clone_size: NA
d_call: NA
v_call: TRBV15
cdr3_nt: TGTGCCACTGCCGAGGTCGCTGGAAACACCATATATTTT
cdr3_aa: CATAEVAGNTIYF

j_call: TRBJ2-7
clone_size: once
d_call: NA
v_call: TRBV11-2
cdr3_nt: TGTGCCAGCAGCTTCGGGGTCCCATACGAGCAGTACTTC
cdr3_aa: CASSFGVPYEQYF

j_call: TRBJ2-2
clone_size: NA
d_call: NA
v_call: TRBV6-5
cdr3_nt: TGTGCCAGCAGTGGGAGAAACACCGGGGAGCTGTTTTTT
cdr3_aa: CASSGRNTGELFF

j_call: TRBJ2-1
clone_size: NA
d_call: NA
v_call: TRBV20-1
cdr3_nt: TGCAGTGCAGGGGAGGAGTCCCAACAGTTCTTC
cdr3_aa: CSAGEESQQFF

j_call: TRBJ2-2
clone_size: NA
d_call: NA
v_call: TRBV9
cdr3_nt: TGTGCCAGCAGCGTAGCTAGTCTAGCTTGGGGGGAGCTGTTTTTT
cdr3_aa: CASSVASLAWGELFF